Listed here are 8 T cell receptor beta chains from one sample, sequenced in a study of OX40 agonist ivuxolimab in advanced cancers. Assay used: immunoSEQ multiplex PCR; TCRdb lists only in-frame clones, some missing. The sample has tens of thousands of clones; 65% to 90% are singletons. The input for sequencing was CD4+ or CD8+ T cells sorted from blood, taken in a trial of the OX40 agonist ivuxolimab. These receptors all stem from an adult with an advanced solid tumor such as melanoma, head and neck, liver or kidney cancer.

The genes are TRBV15 and TRBJ1-2; 7 nucleotides align to TRBD1. CDR1 LNHNV and CDR2 YYDKDF come from the germline V gene (reference sequence). The V segment lost 3 bases and the J segment 8 bases; nucleotides outside the gene matches: 12. This CDR3 has 15 amino acids. The chain's CDR3 is CATSSPSPTGRGYTF. In DNA form, the CDR3 reads TGTGCCACCAGCAGCCCATCACCGACAGGGAGAGGCTACACCTTC.

The J gene is TRBJ1-1, the V gene TRBV5-4, with D possibly being TRBD1 (5 bases). Trimming left V 2 bases short and J 4 bases short, with 6 bases between. CDR1 is SGHNT and CDR2 is YYREEE in the germline V gene (reference sequence). There are 12 residues in the CDR3. CDR3 bases: TGTGCCAGCAGCTTAGACAGCACTGAAGCTTTCTTT. Translating it yields CASSLDSTEAFF. Supplemented by reference TRBV5-4 and TRBJ1-1, the full variable domain reads ETGVTQSPTHLIKTRGQQVTLRCSSQSGHNTVSWYQQALGQGPQFIFQYYREEENGRGNFPPRFSGLQFPNYSSELNVNALELDDSALYLCASSLDSTEAFFGQGTRLTVV.

Points on this clone: The junction departs from the called germline gene at one end, perhaps through a read error. The chain couples TRBV7-7 to TRBJ2-7; 7 nucleotides match TRBD2. The CDR3 covers 13 residues. From germline, CDR1 is SSHAT and CDR2 FNYEAQ (reference sequence). The chain's CDR3 is CASSVSREGEQYF. CDR3 sequence (DNA): TGTGCTAGCAGCGTAAGCAGGGAGGGCGAGCAGTACTTC. Combining the CDR3 with reference TRBV7-7 and TRBJ2-7 gives the whole variable domain GAGVSQSPRYKVTKRGQDVTLRCDPISSHATLYWYQQALGQGPEFLTYFNYEAQPDKSGLPSDRFSAERPEGSISTLTIQRTEQRDSAMYRCASSVSREGEQYFGPGTRLTVT.

This chain links TRBV11-3 with TRBJ1-2; D unresolved. The CDR3 is 15 amino acids. CDR1 is SGHNT and CDR2 is YENEEA in the germline V gene. Trimming stripped 4 bases from V and 3 bases from J, with 15 bases between. The CDR3 DNA reads TGTGCCAGCAGCTCTATAATCTCTAACGACTATGGCTACACCTTC. It specifies CASSSIISNDYGYTF.

The chain has TRBV6-5 and TRBJ1-1, with unresolved D. CDR1 MNHEY and CDR2 SVGAGI come from the germline V gene. The V and J ends lost 5 bases and 3 bases respectively, with 13 bases between them. This CDR3 has 14 amino acids. For the CDR3, the DNA is TGTGCCAGCAGTCTCCGGCCGTTATACACTGAAGCTTTCTTT. The encoded protein is CASSLRPLYTEAFF.

This sequence joins TRBV11-3 and TRBJ2-2; D is unresolved. The CDR3 has 19 residues. Germline CDR1 and CDR2: SGHNT and YENEEA. V lost 2 bases and J 1 base, leaving 20 bases between the germline ends. The CDR3 nucleotides are TGTGCCAGCAGCTTACAGAAATCCGTACCTCGGCGGAACACCGGGGAGCTGTTTTTT. This encodes CASSLQKSVPRRNTGELFF.

V and J are TRBV21-1 and TRBJ1-5. TRBV21-1 is deemed a pseudogene. CDR3 size: 15 residues. The CDR3 sequence: CASSFRDGVNQPQHF. The CDR3 DNA reads as TGTGCCAGCAGCTTCCGGGACGGGGTCAATCAGCCCCAGCATTTT.

The chain joins TRBV5-1 to TRBJ1-2; D is uncertain. V lost 3 bases to trimming and J lost 8 bases, with 11 bases between them. The CDR3 is 12 amino acids. Germline V gene data show CDR1 as SGHRS and CDR2 as YFSETQ. This CDR3 reads CASSSTIEGYTF. CDR3 DNA sequence: TGCGCCAGCAGCTCTACAATTGAGGGCTACACCTTC.